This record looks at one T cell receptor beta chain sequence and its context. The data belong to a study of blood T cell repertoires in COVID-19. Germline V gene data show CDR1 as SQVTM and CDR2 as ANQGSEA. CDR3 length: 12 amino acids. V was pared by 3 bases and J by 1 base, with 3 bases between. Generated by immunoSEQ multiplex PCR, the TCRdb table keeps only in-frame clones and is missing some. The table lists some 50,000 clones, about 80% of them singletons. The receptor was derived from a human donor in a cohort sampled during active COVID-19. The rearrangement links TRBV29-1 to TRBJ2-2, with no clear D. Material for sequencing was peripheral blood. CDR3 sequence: CSVDRNTGELFF. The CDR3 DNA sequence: TGCAGCGTTGACAGGAACACCGGGGAGCTGTTTTTT.